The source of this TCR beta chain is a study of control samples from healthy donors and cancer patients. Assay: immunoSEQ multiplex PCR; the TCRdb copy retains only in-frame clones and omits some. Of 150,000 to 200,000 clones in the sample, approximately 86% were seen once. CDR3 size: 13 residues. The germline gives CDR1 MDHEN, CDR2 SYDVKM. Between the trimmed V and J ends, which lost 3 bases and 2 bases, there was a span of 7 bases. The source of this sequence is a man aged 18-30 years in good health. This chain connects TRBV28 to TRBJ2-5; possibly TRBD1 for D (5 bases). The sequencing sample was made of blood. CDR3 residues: CASSLGPQETQYF. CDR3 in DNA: TGTGCCAGCAGTTTGGGGCCGCAAGAGACCCAGTACTTC. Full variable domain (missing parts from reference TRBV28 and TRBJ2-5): DVKVTQSSRYLVKRTGEKVFLECVQDMDHENMFWYRQDPGLGLRLIYFSYDVKMKEKGDIPEGYSVSREKKERFSLILESASTNQTSMYLCASSLGPQETQYFGPGTRLLVL.